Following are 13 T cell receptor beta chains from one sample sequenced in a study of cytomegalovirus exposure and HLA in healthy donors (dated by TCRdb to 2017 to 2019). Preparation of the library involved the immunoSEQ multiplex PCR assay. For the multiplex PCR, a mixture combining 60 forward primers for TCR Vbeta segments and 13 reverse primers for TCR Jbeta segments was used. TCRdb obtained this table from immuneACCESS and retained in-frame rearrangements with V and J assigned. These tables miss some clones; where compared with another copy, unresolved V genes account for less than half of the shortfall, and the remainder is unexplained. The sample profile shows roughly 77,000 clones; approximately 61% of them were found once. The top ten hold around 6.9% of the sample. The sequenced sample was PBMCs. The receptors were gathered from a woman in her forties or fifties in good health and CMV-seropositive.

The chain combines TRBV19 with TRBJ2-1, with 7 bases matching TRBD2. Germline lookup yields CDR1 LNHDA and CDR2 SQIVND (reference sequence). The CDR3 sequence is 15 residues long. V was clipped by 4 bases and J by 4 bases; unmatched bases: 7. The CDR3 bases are TGTGCCAGTAGTAGGACTAGTGCCCCGTACAATGAGCAGTTCTTC. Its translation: CASSRTSAPYNEQFF.

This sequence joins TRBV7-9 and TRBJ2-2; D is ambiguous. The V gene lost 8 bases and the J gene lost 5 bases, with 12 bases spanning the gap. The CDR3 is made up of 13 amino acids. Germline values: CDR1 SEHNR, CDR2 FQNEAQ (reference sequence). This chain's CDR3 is CASGEFRTGELFF. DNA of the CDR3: TGTGCCAGCGGAGAATTCCGAACCGGGGAGCTGTTTTTT.

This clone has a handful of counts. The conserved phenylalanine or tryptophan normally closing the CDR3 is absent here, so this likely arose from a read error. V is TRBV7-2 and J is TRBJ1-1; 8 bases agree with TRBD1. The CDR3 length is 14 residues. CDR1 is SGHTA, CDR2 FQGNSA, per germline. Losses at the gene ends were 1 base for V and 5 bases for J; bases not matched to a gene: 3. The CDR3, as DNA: TGTGCCAGCAGCTTAGACAGGGGGAGGACTGAAGCTTTCCTT. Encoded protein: CASSLDRGRTEAFL.

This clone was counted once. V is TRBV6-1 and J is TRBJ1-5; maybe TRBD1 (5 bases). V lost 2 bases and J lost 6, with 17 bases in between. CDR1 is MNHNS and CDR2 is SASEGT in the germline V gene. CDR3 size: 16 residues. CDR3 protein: CASSESAGGDGQPQHF. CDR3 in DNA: TGTGCCAGCAGTGAATCGGCGGGGGGGGATGGTCAGCCCCAGCATTTT.

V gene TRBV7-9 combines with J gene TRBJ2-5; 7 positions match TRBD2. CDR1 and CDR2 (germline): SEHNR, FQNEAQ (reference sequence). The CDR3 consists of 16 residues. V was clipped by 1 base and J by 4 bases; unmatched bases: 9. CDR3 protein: CASSLGSRTSGETQYF. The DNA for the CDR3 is TGTGCCAGCAGCTTAGGATCCAGGACTAGTGGAGAGACCCAGTACTTC.

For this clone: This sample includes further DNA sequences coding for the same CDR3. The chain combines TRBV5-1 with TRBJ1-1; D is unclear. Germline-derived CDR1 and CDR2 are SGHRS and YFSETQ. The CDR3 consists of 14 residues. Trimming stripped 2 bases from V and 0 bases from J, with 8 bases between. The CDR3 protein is CASSFQSMNTEAFF. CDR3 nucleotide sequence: TGCGCCAGCAGCTTTCAGTCCATGAACACTGAAGCTTTCTTT.

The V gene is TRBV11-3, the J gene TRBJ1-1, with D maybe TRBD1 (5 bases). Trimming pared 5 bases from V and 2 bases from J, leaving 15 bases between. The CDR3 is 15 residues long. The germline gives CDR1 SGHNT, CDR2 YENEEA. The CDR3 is CASSPPGGGNTEAFF. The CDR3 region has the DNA TGTGCCAGCAGCCCCCCGGGGGGGGGAAACACTGAAGCTTTCTTT.

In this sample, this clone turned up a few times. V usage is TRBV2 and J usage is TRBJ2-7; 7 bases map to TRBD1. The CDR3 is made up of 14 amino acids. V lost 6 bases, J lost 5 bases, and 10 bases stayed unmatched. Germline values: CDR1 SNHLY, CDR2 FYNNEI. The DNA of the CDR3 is TGTGCCAGCAGGAAGGGGGCCATCTTGAACGAGCAGTACTTC. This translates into CASRKGAILNEQYF.

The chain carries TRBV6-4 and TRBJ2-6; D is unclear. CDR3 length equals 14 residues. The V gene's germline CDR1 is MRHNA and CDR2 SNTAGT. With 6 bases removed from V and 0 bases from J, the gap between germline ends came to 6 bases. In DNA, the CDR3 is TGTGCCAGCAGCTTAGACTCTGGGGCCAACGTCCTGACTTTC. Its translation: CASSLDSGANVLTF.

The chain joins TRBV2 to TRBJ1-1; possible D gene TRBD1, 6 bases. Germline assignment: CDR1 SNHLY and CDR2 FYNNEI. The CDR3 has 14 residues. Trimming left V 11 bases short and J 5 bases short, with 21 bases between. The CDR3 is CASTFGGRQTEAFF. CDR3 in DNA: TGTGCCTCCACATTCGGGGGGCGTCAGACTGAAGCTTTCTTT.

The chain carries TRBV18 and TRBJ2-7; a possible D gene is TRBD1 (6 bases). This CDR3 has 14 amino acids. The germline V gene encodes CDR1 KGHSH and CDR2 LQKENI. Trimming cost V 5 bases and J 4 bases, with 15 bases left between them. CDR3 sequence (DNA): TGTGCCAGCTCAGCTACAGGGAACGGGTACGAGCAGTACTTC. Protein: CASSATGNGYEQYF.

The CDR3 DNA follows: TGTGCCAGCAGCTTCACAGGGGGGTACACCGGGGAGCTGTTTTTT. It translates to CASSFTGGYTGELFF. V is TRBV27 and J is TRBJ2-2; 8 positions match TRBD1. Trimming removed 6 bases from V and 3 bases from J; junction bases left unmatched: 6. This CDR3 contains 15 residues. CDR1 and CDR2 (germline): MNHEY, SMNVEV (reference sequence).

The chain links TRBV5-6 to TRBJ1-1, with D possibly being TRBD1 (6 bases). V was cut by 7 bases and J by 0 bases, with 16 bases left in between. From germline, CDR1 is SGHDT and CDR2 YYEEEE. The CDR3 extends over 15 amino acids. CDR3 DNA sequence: TGTGCCAGCTCTAGCCTACAGGGTATGAACACTGAAGCTTTCTTT. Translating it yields CASSSLQGMNTEAFF.